Listed below are T cell receptor beta chains from one sample, sequenced in a study of high-grade serous ovarian cancer treatment subgroups. The repertoire was sequenced with immunoSEQ multiplex PCR; TCRdb's copy has only in-frame clones and lacks some. The table has approximately 40,000 clones, around three quarters seen once. Sequenced material: tumor tissue. These receptors all stem from a human donor with high-grade serous ovarian cancer. CDR3s include the opening cysteine and the closing phenylalanine or tryptophan. The order of the fields is D gene, CDR3 length, clone size, J gene, V gene, CDR3 DNA, CDR3 protein. D genes are given only for firm matches. Clone sizes are given selectively: once, few, many, or a class where the clone is expanded.

D: -
length: 17
size: few
J: TRBJ2-2
V: TRBV13
DNA: TGTGCCAGCAGCTTAAGGGACGACAGATCCCTCGCCGGGGAGCTGTTTTTT
CDR3: CASSLRDDRSLAGELFF

D: -
length: 14
size: -
J: TRBJ1-1
V: TRBV11-2
DNA: TGTGCCAGCAGCGAATTAGTACGGGCCCCTGAAGCTTTCTTT
CDR3: CASSELVRAPEAFF

D: TRBD1
length: 12
size: -
J: TRBJ1-1
V: TRBV19
DNA: TGTGCCAGTAGCTGGACAGGGGGGGAAGCTTTCTTT
CDR3: CASSWTGGEAFF

D: TRBD1
length: 16
size: -
J: TRBJ2-7
V: TRBV7-2
DNA: TGTGCCAGCAGCCCCCAGGGGGGACAGGGCTCCTACGAGCAGTACTTC
CDR3: CASSPQGGQGSYEQYF

D: TRBD2
length: 18
size: -
J: TRBJ2-2
V: TRBV19
DNA: TGTGCCAGTAGTATCGGCGCTAGCGGGAGACGTAAGGCCGGGGAGCTGTTTTTT
CDR3: CASSIGASGRRKAGELFF

D: TRBD1
length: 15
size: -
J: TRBJ2-7
V: TRBV28
DNA: TGTGCCAGCAGTCACCCGGGACAGGGGGCCTACGAGCAGTACTTC
CDR3: CASSHPGQGAYEQYF

D: TRBD1
length: 15
size: -
J: TRBJ2-7
V: TRBV28
DNA: TGTGCCAGCAGTTACAGGGGGAGATACTCCTACGAGCAGTACTTC
CDR3: CASSYRGRYSYEQYF

D: -
length: 15
size: -
J: TRBJ2-7
V: TRBV5-1
DNA: TGCGCCAGCAGCTTGGCGGGCTCCAGTTCCTACGAGCAGTACTTC
CDR3: CASSLAGSSSYEQYF

D: -
length: 12
size: medium-sized
J: TRBJ1-1
V: TRBV19
DNA: TGTGCCAGTAAACAGGGAGTCACTGAAGCTTTCTTT
CDR3: CASKQGVTEAFF

D: TRBD1
length: 15
size: few
J: TRBJ1-5
V: TRBV6-5
DNA: TGTGCCAGCAGTCCTTGGAGACAGGGAAATCAGCCCCAGCATTTT
CDR3: CASSPWRQGNQPQHF

D: -
length: 13
size: -
J: TRBJ2-2
V: TRBV28
DNA: TGTGCCAACCGGGACACGAACACCGGGGAGCTGTTTTTT
CDR3: CANRDTNTGELFF

D: TRBD1
length: 16
size: few
J: TRBJ1-3
V: TRBV4-2
DNA: TGTGCCAGCAGCCGTGGACAGGCCGTGTCTGGAAACACCATATATTTT
CDR3: CASSRGQAVSGNTIYF

D: -
length: 15
size: -
J: TRBJ1-1
V: TRBV30
DNA: TGTGCCTGGAGTGACGGGGTCATTGAGTCCACTGAAGCTTTCTTT
CDR3: CAWSDGVIESTEAFF

D: -
length: 13
size: -
J: TRBJ2-7
V: TRBV6-5
DNA: TGTGCCAGCATTAAATTTGGCTCCTACGAGCAGTACTTC
CDR3: CASIKFGSYEQYF

D: TRBD1
length: 14
size: few
J: TRBJ1-1
V: TRBV11-2
DNA: TGTGCCAGCAGCCCCGACAGGGGGCGGACTGAAGCTTTCTTT
CDR3: CASSPDRGRTEAFF

D: TRBD2
length: 17
size: -
J: TRBJ2-2
V: TRBV15
DNA: TGTGCCACCAGCAGAACGTCCTTAGCGGGGAACACCGGGGAGCTGTTTTTT
CDR3: CATSRTSLAGNTGELFF

D: TRBD2
length: 17
size: -
J: TRBJ2-7
V: TRBV4-2
DNA: TGTGCCAGCAGCCAAGAGAGTCGAGTAGCGGGGGCCTACGAGCAGTACTTC
CDR3: CASSQESRVAGAYEQYF

D: -
length: 14
size: -
J: TRBJ2-4
V: TRBV27
DNA: TGTGCCAGCAGTCCAATCAGCCCAGGGTATATTCAGTACTTC
CDR3: CASSPISPGYIQYF

D: TRBD2
length: 17
size: few
J: TRBJ2-1
V: TRBV7-3
DNA: TGTGCCAGCAGCTTAACGGGGGTAGCGGGAGGGGCCAATGAGCAGTTCTTC
CDR3: CASSLTGVAGGANEQFF

D: TRBD2
length: 13
size: few
J: TRBJ2-7
V: TRBV28
DNA: TGTGCCAGCAGTCAAGCGGGGACGTACGAGCAGTACTTC
CDR3: CASSQAGTYEQYF